One and the same sample provided the 32 T cell receptor beta chains below, sequenced in a study of spatial heterogeneity in lung cancer. Time point noted: sample taken at primary tumor resection. Frozen PBMC, nontumor lung or tumor provided whole RNA, which was sequenced unsorted. TCRdb re-derived calls from the 5' RACE reads in MiXCR, one entry per CDR3 protein. The table shows 10,000 to 15,000 distinct CDR3 sequences, with 6.2% occurring only once. Sequenced material: normal lung tissue next to the tumor, taken at surgery. Source of these receptors: a male donor with early-stage non-small cell lung cancer.

In this sample, this clonotype turned up many times. The V gene is TRBV30, the J gene TRBJ2-5; D might be TRBD1 (5 bases). Germline loops: CDR1 GTSNPN, CDR2 SVGIG (reference sequence). The CDR3 contains 15 residues. With 2 bases removed from V and 1 base from J, the gap between germline ends came to 14 bases. CDR3 amino acids: CAWSQGAIRQETQYF. Here the CDR3 DNA reads TGTGCCTGGAGTCAAGGGGCAATACGCCAAGAGACCCAGTACTTC.

This clonotype was seen many times. This chain joins TRBV27 and TRBJ2-1, with D possibly TRBD2 on 6 matching bases. Trimming left V 6 bases short and J 0 bases short, with 15 bases between. The CDR3 has 16 amino acids. Germline V gene lookup returns CDR1 MNHEY and CDR2 SMNVEV (reference sequence). The CDR3: CASRRDVGVSYNEQFF. CDR3 sequence (DNA): TGTGCCAGCAGGCGGGACGTAGGTGTCTCCTACAATGAGCAGTTCTTC.

The V gene is TRBV2, the J gene TRBJ2-1, with D tentatively TRBD2 (6 bases). The germline V gene encodes CDR1 SNHLY and CDR2 FYNNEI. The CDR3 spans 11 residues. Trimming shortened V by 4 bases and J by 9 bases, and 7 bases separated the two germline ends. The chain's CDR3 is CASSGRGEQFF. The CDR3 DNA follows: TGTGCCAGCAGTGGGAGGGGTGAGCAGTTCTTC.

This clonotype was observed a few times. This chain uses TRBV6-5 with TRBJ2-3; 7 nucleotides agree with TRBD2. V gave up 3 bases and J gave up 3 bases; unmatched junction bases: 9. Per the germline V gene, CDR1 is MNHEY and CDR2 is SVGAGI. The CDR3 is 16 residues long. CDR3 DNA sequence: TGTGCCAGCAGTTATCAGCCGACTAGCCATACAGATACGCAGTATTTT. Its protein is CASSYQPTSHTDTQYF.

This clonotype is labeled medium-sized (0.01 to 0.1%). The V gene is TRBV20-1, the J gene TRBJ1-4; D not resolved. Looked up from germline, CDR1 is DFQATT and CDR2 is SNEGSKA (reference sequence). The V end lost 4 bases, the J end lost 0 bases, and 12 bases lay between the germline ends. The CDR3 sequence is 15 residues long. The CDR3 loop reads CSATVDSATNEKLFF. The CDR3 coding sequence is TGCAGTGCTACAGTGGATTCTGCAACTAATGAAAAACTGTTTTTT.

Many counts were recorded for this clonotype. The V call is TRBV9, the J call TRBJ2-1; 7 bases fit TRBD2. V trimming: 4 bases; J trimming: 0 bases; junction bases outside the gene matches: 4. The CDR3 runs to 15 residues. Germline CDR1 and CDR2: SGDLS and YYNGEE. The CDR3 DNA is TGTGCCAGCAGCCCGAGCGGGGCCTCCTACAATGAGCAGTTCTTC. Protein sequence: CASSPSGASYNEQFF.

V is TRBV5-4 and J is TRBJ2-2, with D hard to call. This CDR3 comprises 14 residues. Germline assignment: CDR1 SGHNT and CDR2 YYREEE (reference sequence). Trimming removed 10 bases from V and 1 base from J, with 14 bases in between. The CDR3 here is CALEWRGNTGELFF. CDR3 DNA: TGTGCCTTGGAGTGGCGAGGGAACACCGGGGAGCTGTTTTTT. The variable domain in full, completed from reference TRBV5-4 and TRBJ2-2, reads ETGVTQSPTHLIKTRGQQVTLRCSSQSGHNTVSWYQQALGQGPQFIFQYYREEENGRGNFPPRFSGLQFPNYSSELNVNALELDDSALYLCALEWRGNTGELFFGEGSRLTVL.

This clonotype was seen only once. A clone one base away is much larger, so this may be a read error. The chain combines TRBV19 with TRBJ2-7, with a weak D call TRBD2 (6 bases). The germline V gene encodes CDR1 LNHDA and CDR2 SQIVND (reference sequence). Trimming pared 1 base from V and 3 bases from J, leaving 13 bases between. The CDR3 is made up of 15 amino acids. CDR3 sequence (DNA): TGTGCCAGTAGTATAGTCCGGGACGGGAGCTACGAGCAGTACTTC. The encoded protein is CASSIVRDGSYEQYF.

This sequence joins TRBV12-3 or TRBV12-4 and TRBJ2-7, with D unclear. The ends were cut back, 3 bases at V and 2 bases at J, with 11 bases in the middle. CDR3 length: 14 residues. CDR3 coding DNA: TGTGCCAGCAGTTTTTCCTCCACCGCCTACGAGCAGTACTTC. Encoded protein: CASSFSSTAYEQYF.

This clonotype was counted ten times or more. This chain joins TRBV20-1 and TRBJ1-2; unclear D gene. Germline V lookup: CDR1 DFQATT, CDR2 SNEGSKA (reference sequence). The CDR3 extends over 12 amino acids. V lost 6 bases to trimming and J lost 2 bases, with 10 bases between them. The CDR3 loop is CSALSDNYGYTF. In DNA form, the CDR3 reads TGCAGTGCCCTGTCCGACAACTATGGCTACACCTTC.

By frequency in the sample, this clonotype is medium-sized. The chain has TRBV10-3 and TRBJ1-5; 7 bases are a match to TRBD1. The CDR3 extends over 14 amino acids. Per germline, CDR1 ENHRY and CDR2 SYGVKD. The V segment lost 10 bases and the J segment 6 bases; nucleotides outside the gene matches: 12. The DNA for the CDR3 is TGTGCCACAACAGGGGACCCACAGGGTCAGCCCCAGCATTTT. Translating gives CATTGDPQGQPQHF.

This clonotype is medium-sized (0.01 to 0.1%) in the sample. The chain uses TRBV9 and TRBJ2-6; no definite D call. CDR1 is SGDLS, CDR2 YYNGEE, per germline. CDR3 length: 14 amino acids. Deletions cut 4 bases from V and 1 base from J, with 6 bases between. The CDR3 DNA follows: TGTGCCAGCAGCCCCAGGTCTGGGGCCAACGTCCTGACTTTC. Its translation: CASSPRSGANVLTF. Full variable domain (remainder filled in from reference TRBV9 and TRBJ2-6): DSGVTQTPKHLITATGQRVTLRCSPRSGDLSVYWYQQSLDQGLQFLIQYYNGEERAKGNILERFSAQQFPDLHSELNLSSLELGDSALYFCASSPRSGANVLTFGAGSRLTVL.

Many counts were recorded for this clonotype. The rearrangement links TRBV20-1 to TRBJ1-2, with D maybe TRBD1 (6 bases). Germline CDR1 DFQATT, CDR2 SNEGSKA (reference sequence). Trimming took 1 base from V and 0 from J, leaving 9 bases between them. This CDR3 is built from 14 residues. CDR3: CSARGQVANYGYTF. The CDR3 DNA reads TGCAGTGCTAGAGGACAGGTAGCTAACTATGGCTACACCTTC.

Ten or more counts support this clonotype. The chain couples TRBV6-1 to TRBJ2-3, with D possibly being TRBD2 (6 bases). Trimming stripped 1 base from V and 2 bases from J, with 10 bases between. CDR3 size: 15 residues. CDR1 MNHNS and CDR2 SASEGT come from the germline V gene. For the CDR3, the DNA is TGTGCCAGCAGTGAAGGGGCGGGAACCACAGATACGCAGTATTTT. Encoded protein: CASSEGAGTTDTQYF.

This clonotype showed up many times. The CDR3 nucleotides read TGCAGTGCCGGGACAGGGAATAATCAGCCCCAGCATTTT. Protein product: CSAGTGNNQPQHF. The chain carries TRBV20-1 and TRBJ1-5, with 9 bases aligning to TRBD1. Germline CDR1 and CDR2: DFQATT and SNEGSKA (reference sequence). The V segment lost 6 bases and the J segment 4 bases; nucleotides outside the gene matches: 4. This CDR3 has 13 amino acids.

The sample holds many counts of this clonotype. The chain has TRBV5-1 and TRBJ2-1; no clear D gene. Germline values: CDR1 SGHRS, CDR2 YFSETQ. The germline V and J ends were trimmed by 7 bases and 4 bases, with 18 bases remaining between them. The CDR3 totals 15 residues. The CDR3 DNA follows: TGCGCCAGCTCCACGGGCGGTGGCTGGTACAATGAGCAGTTCTTC. It yields the protein CASSTGGGWYNEQFF.

This clonotype is medium-sized by share. The CDR3 nucleotides read TGCAGTGCTCAGGACAGGGGTATTAACACTGAAGCTTTCTTT. As protein: CSAQDRGINTEAFF. V gene TRBV20-1 combines with J gene TRBJ1-1, with TRBD1 identical over 9 bases. V gave up 5 bases and J gave up 2 bases; unmatched junction bases: 6. The CDR3 totals 14 residues. Germline lookup yields CDR1 DFQATT and CDR2 SNEGSKA (reference sequence).

The CDR3 sequence: CTPGDSMNTEAFF. As DNA, the CDR3 is TGCACCCCGGGGGACTCCATGAACACTGAAGCTTTCTTT. The chain employs TRBV20-1 and TRBJ1-1; D is perhaps TRBD1 (5 bases). The CDR3 runs 13 residues. The V gene's germline CDR1 is DFQATT and CDR2 SNEGSKA (reference sequence).

This clonotype is classed as medium-sized. This CDR3 is CASSLARRNYGYTF. The CDR3 bases are TGTGCCAGCAGTTTAGCGCGCAGGAACTATGGCTACACCTTC. The chain uses TRBV12-3 or TRBV12-4 and TRBJ1-2; D remains ambiguous. This CDR3 spans 14 amino acids. Trimming took 0 bases from V and 2 from J, leaving 7 bases between them.

The chain couples TRBV4-3 to TRBJ2-3, with a tentative D call TRBD2 (6 bases). Trimming removed 0 bases from V and 1 base from J, with 26 bases in between. The CDR3 loop spans 21 amino acids. Germline V gene sequence: CDR1 LGHNA, CDR2 YSLEER. CDR3 coding DNA: TGCGCCAGCAGCCAAGATGCGGGGTACCGAGACTTTCGCATTGGCACAGATACGCAGTATTTT. Its protein product is CASSQDAGYRDFRIGTDTQYF.

Within the sample, this clonotype is medium-sized. This chain links TRBV9 with TRBJ2-3; TRBD2 might be the D (6 bases). Trimming removed 0 bases at V and 4 bases at J, with 18 bases between. This CDR3 contains 17 residues. Germline CDR1 SGDLS, CDR2 YYNGEE. The CDR3, as DNA: TGTGCCAGCAGCGTAGGTCCCCTGCGGGACGGGGCAGATACGCAGTATTTT. Translating it yields CASSVGPLRDGADTQYF.

This clonotype was counted ten times or more. CDR3 in DNA: TGTGCCAGTAGTATTGGCGGAGCGGCAGATACGCAGTATTTT. Amino acids: CASSIGGAADTQYF. V is TRBV19 and J is TRBJ2-3; perhaps TRBD2 as D (5 bases). In germline, CDR1 is LNHDA, CDR2 SQIVND (reference sequence). CDR3 length: 14 residues. V was clipped by 3 bases and J by 4 bases, with 11 bases between them.

By its share, this clonotype is medium-sized. V is TRBV4-3 and J is TRBJ2-1; 7 bases line up with TRBD2. The CDR3 is made up of 15 amino acids. The V segment lost 1 base and the J segment 7 bases; nucleotides outside the gene matches: 7. From germline, CDR1 is LGHNA and CDR2 YSLEER. This CDR3 reads CASSQVASGGNEQFF. CDR3 DNA sequence: TGCGCCAGCAGCCAAGTGGCTAGCGGCGGAAATGAGCAGTTCTTC.

This clonotype was found many times. The chain carries TRBV30 and TRBJ2-5; a weak D match, TRBD1 (5 bases). Germline V gene data show CDR1 as GTSNPN and CDR2 as SVGIG (reference sequence). Between the trimmed V and J ends, which lost 3 bases and 1 base, there was a span of 12 bases. The CDR3 is made up of 14 amino acids. In DNA, the CDR3 is TGTGCCTGGAGCCTACGACAGCTCCAAGAGACCCAGTACTTC. Its protein is CAWSLRQLQETQYF.

This clonotype was counted a few times. The J gene is TRBJ2-7, the V gene TRBV20-1, with D possibly matching TRBD2 (6 bases). Per germline, CDR1 DFQATT and CDR2 SNEGSKA (reference sequence). The CDR3 extends over 15 amino acids. V lost 0 bases, J lost 3 bases, and 15 bases lay in between. The CDR3 loop is CSARDSGGLSYEQYF. The CDR3, as DNA: TGCAGTGCTAGAGATTCCGGGGGACTCAGCTACGAGCAGTACTTC.

Relative to its sample, this clonotype is medium-sized (0.01 to 0.1%). This chain links TRBV25-1 with TRBJ2-1; 11 nucleotides match TRBD1. This CDR3 contains 15 residues. The V gene's germline CDR1 is MGHDK and CDR2 SYGVNS. V lost 7 bases and J lost 8; bases outside the gene matches: 10. The CDR3 loop reads CASTDRGLVRDEQFF. CDR3 in DNA: TGTGCCAGCACGGACAGGGGGCTAGTAAGGGATGAGCAGTTCTTC. Looking up the rest from reference TRBV25-1 and TRBJ2-1 gives the full variable domain: EADIYQTPRYLVIGTGKKITLECSQTMGHDKMYWYQQDPGMELHLIHYSYGVNSTEKGDLSSESTVSRIRTEHFPLTLESARPSHTSQYLCASTDRGLVRDEQFFGPGTRLTVL.

This clonotype occurred many times. J is TRBJ2-6 and V is TRBV6-2 or TRBV6-3; tentative D call: TRBD2 (5 bases). This CDR3 contains 16 residues. V was pared by 2 bases and J by 0 bases, with 8 bases between. Per the germline V gene, CDR1 is MNHEY and CDR2 is SVGEGT. The CDR3 DNA is TGTGCCAGCAGTTACGGGAGACTCTCTGGGGCCAACGTCCTGACTTTC. Residues: CASSYGRLSGANVLTF.

This clonotype was seen ten or more times. The chain combines TRBV30 with TRBJ1-5; 9 positions agree with TRBD1. Germline CDR1 GTSNPN, CDR2 SVGIG (reference sequence). Unmatched junction bases numbered 8, after V lost 3 bases and J lost 5 bases. The CDR3 contains 15 residues. CDR3 nucleotide sequence: TGTGCCTGGAGGCCTACAGGGGGCAGGGATCAGCCCCAGCATTTT. Protein product: CAWRPTGGRDQPQHF.

This clonotype was seen repeatedly, ten times or more. The chain employs TRBV27 and TRBJ2-7; possible D gene TRBD1, 5 bases. Germline V gene data show CDR1 as MNHEY and CDR2 as SMNVEV (reference sequence). V lost 8 bases and J lost 4, with 21 bases in between. The CDR3 sequence is 15 residues long. CDR3 in amino acids: CASRSWQGEGYEQYF. As DNA, the CDR3 is TGTGCCAGCCGAAGTTGGCAGGGCGAAGGGTACGAGCAGTACTTC.

The chain combines TRBV20-1 with TRBJ2-3; D possibly corresponds to TRBD2 (6 bases). CDR1 is DFQATT and CDR2 is SNEGSKA in the germline V gene (reference sequence). CDR3 length: 16 amino acids. The V end was cut by 3 bases, the J end by 2 bases, with 18 bases between. The CDR3 sequence is CSARGASPGVTDTQYF. The CDR3, as DNA: TGCAGTGCTAGGGGCGCTAGCCCGGGAGTCACAGATACGCAGTATTTT.

In its sample, this clonotype was seen many times. The J gene is TRBJ1-5, the V gene TRBV15, with 8 bases lining up with TRBD1. The CDR3 sequence is 14 residues long. With V trimmed by 4 bases and J by 4 bases, 3 bases remained unmatched. Germline V gene data show CDR1 as LNHNV and CDR2 as YYDKDF (reference sequence). The CDR3 DNA follows: TGTGCCACCAGCATCGACAGGGGAAATCAGCCCCAGCATTTT. It codes for CATSIDRGNQPQHF.

In this sample, this clonotype turned up many times. The genes are TRBV20-1 and TRBJ2-1, with TRBD2 matching over 8 bases. This CDR3 region has 16 residues. Germline V gene data show CDR1 as DFQATT and CDR2 as SNEGSKA (reference sequence). CDR3 sequence: CSPSGSGSGSYNEQFF. The CDR3 region has the DNA TGCAGCCCTAGCGGGTCCGGGAGTGGGTCCTACAATGAGCAGTTCTTC.